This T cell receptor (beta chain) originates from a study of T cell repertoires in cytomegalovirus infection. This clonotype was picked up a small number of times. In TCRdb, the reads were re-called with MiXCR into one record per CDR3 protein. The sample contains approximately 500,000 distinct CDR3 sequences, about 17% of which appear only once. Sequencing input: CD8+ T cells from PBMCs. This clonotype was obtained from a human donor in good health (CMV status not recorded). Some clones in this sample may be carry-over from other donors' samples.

In DNA form, the CDR3 reads TGTGCCAGCAGTGAATATCTCAACAGGGGGCACACCGGGGAGCTGTTTTTT. Translating it yields CASSEYLNRGHTGELFF. J is TRBJ2-2 and V is TRBV25-1, with 9 bases identical to TRBD1. The length of the CDR3 is 17 residues. V lost 0 bases and J lost 3; bases outside the gene matches: 5. Germline values: CDR1 MGHDK, CDR2 SYGVNS.